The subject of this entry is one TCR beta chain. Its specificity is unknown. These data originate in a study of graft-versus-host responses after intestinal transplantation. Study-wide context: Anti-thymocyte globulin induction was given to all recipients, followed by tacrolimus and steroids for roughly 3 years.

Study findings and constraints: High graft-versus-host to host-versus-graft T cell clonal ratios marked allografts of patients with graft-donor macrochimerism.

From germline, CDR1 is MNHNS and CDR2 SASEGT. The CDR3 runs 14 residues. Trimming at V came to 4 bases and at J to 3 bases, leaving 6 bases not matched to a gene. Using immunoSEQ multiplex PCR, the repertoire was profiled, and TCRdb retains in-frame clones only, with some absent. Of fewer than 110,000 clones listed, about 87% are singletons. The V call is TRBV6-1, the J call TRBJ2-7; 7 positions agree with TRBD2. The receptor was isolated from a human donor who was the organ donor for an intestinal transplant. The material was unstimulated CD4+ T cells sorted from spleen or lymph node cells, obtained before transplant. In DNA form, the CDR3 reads TGTGCCAGCAGTGTTCAGCGGGGATACTACGAGCAGTACTTC. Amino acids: CASSVQRGYYEQYF.